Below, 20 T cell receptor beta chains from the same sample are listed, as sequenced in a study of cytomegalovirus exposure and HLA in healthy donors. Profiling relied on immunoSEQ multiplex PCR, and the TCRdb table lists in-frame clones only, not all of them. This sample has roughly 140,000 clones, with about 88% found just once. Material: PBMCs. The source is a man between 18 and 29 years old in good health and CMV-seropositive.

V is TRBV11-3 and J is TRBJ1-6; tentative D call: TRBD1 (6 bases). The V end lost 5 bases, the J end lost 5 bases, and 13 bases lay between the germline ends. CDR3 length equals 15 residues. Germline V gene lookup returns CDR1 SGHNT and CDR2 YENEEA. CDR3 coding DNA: TGTGCCAGCAGCCCACGACAGGTTAATAATTCACCCCTCCACTTT. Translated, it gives CASSPRQVNNSPLHF.

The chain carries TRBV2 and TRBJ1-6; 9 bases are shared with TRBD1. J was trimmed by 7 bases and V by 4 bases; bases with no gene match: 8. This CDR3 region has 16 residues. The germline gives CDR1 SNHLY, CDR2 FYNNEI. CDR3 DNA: TGTGCCAGCAGTGCTACTATGGGGACAGGGAATTCACCCCTCCACTTT. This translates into CASSATMGTGNSPLHF.

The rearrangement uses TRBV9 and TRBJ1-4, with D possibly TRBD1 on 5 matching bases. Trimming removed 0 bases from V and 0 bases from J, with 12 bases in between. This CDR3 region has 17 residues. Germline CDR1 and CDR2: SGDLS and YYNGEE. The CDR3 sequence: CASSVGQGPSTNEKLFF. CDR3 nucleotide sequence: TGTGCCAGCAGCGTAGGGCAGGGCCCTTCAACTAATGAAAAACTGTTTTTT.

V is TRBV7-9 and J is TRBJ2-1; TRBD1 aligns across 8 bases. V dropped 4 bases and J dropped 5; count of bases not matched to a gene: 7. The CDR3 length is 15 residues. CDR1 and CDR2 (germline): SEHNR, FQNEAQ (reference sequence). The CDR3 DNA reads TGTGCCAGCAGCTCAGACAGGGGAAGAAACAATGAGCAGTTCTTC. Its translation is CASSSDRGRNNEQFF. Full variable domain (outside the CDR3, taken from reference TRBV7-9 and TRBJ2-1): DTGVSQNPRHKITKRGQNVTFRCDPISEHNRLYWYRQTLGQGPEFLTYFQNEAQLEKSRLLSDRFSAERPKGSFSTLEIQRTEQGDSAMYLCASSSDRGRNNEQFFGPGTRLTVL.

DNA for the CDR3: TGTGCCTGGCAGACCAGGGGAGAAAAACTGTTTTTT. Its translation: CAWQTRGEKLFF. The rearrangement links TRBV30 to TRBJ1-4; TRBD1 might be the D (6 bases). The CDR3 runs 12 residues. Germline-derived CDR1 and CDR2 are GTSNPN and SVGIG (reference sequence). V was pared by 5 bases and J by 8 bases, with 12 bases between.

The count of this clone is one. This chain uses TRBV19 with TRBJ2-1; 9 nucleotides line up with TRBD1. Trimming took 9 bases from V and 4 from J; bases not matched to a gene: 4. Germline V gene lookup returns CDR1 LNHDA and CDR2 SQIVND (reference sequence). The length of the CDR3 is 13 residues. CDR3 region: CASRDRAYNEQFF. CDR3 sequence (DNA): TGTGCCAGCCGGGACAGGGCTTACAATGAGCAGTTCTTC.

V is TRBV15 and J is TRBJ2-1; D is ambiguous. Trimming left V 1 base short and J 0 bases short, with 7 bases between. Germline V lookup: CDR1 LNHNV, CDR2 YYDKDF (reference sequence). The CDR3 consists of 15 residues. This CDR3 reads CATSRGTSSYNEQFF. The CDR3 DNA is TGTGCCACCAGCAGAGGAACGAGCTCCTACAATGAGCAGTTCTTC.

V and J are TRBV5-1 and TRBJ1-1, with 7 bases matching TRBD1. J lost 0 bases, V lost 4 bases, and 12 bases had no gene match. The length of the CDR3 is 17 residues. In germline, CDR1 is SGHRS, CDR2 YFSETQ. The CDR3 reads CASSIHRGQFMNTEAFF. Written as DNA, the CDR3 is TGCGCCAGCAGCATCCACCGGGGACAGTTCATGAACACTGAAGCTTTCTTT.

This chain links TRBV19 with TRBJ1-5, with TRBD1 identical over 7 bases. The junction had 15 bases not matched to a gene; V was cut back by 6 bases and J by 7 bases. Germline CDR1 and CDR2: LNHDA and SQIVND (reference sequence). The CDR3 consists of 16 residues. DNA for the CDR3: TGTGCCAGTAGCCACAGGGGAAACAGGTATGAACAGCCCCAGCATTTT. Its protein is CASSHRGNRYEQPQHF. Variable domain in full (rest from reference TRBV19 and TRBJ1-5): DGGITQSPKYLFRKEGQNVTLSCEQNLNHDAMYWYRQDPGQGLRLIYYSQIVNDFQKGDIAEGYSVSREKKESFPLTVTSAQKNPTAFYLCASSHRGNRYEQPQHFGDGTRLSIL.

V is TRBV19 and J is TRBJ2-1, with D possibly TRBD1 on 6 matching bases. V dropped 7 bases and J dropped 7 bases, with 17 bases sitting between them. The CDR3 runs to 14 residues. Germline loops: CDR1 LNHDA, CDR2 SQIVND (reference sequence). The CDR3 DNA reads TGTGCCAGTAAACCACAGGGCACGGGGAATGAGCAGTTCTTC. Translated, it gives CASKPQGTGNEQFF. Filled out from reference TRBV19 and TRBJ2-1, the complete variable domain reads DGGITQSPKYLFRKEGQNVTLSCEQNLNHDAMYWYRQDPGQGLRLIYYSQIVNDFQKGDIAEGYSVSREKKESFPLTVTSAQKNPTAFYLCASKPQGTGNEQFFGPGTRLTVL.

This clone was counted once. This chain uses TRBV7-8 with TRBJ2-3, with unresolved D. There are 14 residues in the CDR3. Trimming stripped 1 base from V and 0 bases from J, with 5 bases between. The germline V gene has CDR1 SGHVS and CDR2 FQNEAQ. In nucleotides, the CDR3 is TGTGCCAGCAGCTTAGTCAGGAGCACAGATACGCAGTATTTT. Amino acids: CASSLVRSTDTQYF.

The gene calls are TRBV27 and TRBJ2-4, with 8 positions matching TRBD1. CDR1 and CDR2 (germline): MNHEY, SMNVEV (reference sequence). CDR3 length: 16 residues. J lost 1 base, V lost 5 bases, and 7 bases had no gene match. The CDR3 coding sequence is TGTGCCAGCAGTCTCTGGACAGGGTCTGCCAAAAACATTCAGTACTTC. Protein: CASSLWTGSAKNIQYF.

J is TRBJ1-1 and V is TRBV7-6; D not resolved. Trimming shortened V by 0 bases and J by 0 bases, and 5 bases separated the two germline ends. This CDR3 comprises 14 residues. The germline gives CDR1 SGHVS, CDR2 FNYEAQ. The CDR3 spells CASSLAGLNTEAFF. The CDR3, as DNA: TGTGCCAGCAGCTTAGCTGGCCTGAACACTGAAGCTTTCTTT. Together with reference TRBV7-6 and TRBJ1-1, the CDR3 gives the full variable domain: GAGVSQSPRYKVTKRGQDVALRCDPISGHVSLYWYRQALGQGPEFLTYFNYEAQQDKSGLPNDRFSAERPEGSISTLTIQRTEQRDSAMYRCASSLAGLNTEAFFGQGTRLTVV.

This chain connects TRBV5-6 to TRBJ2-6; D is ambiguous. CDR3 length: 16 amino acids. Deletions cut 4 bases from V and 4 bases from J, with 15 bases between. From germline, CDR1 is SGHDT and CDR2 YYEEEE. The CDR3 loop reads CASSVLVVSGANVLTF. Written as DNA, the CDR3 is TGTGCCAGCAGCGTCTTAGTGGTATCCGGGGCCAACGTCCTGACTTTC.

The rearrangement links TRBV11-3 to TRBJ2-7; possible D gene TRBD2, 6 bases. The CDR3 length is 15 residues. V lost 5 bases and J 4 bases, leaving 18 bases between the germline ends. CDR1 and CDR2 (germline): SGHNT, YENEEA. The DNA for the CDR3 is TGTGCCAGCAGCACCCGGGACCGGGACTTTTACGAGCAGTACTTC. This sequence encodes CASSTRDRDFYEQYF.

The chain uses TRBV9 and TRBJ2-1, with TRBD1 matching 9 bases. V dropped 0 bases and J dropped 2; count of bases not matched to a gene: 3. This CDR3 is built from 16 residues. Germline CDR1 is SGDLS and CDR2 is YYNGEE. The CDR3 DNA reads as TGTGCCAGCAGCGTAGGGGACAGGGTAACCTACAATGAGCAGTTCTTC. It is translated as CASSVGDRVTYNEQFF. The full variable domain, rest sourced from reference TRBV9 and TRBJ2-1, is DSGVTQTPKHLITATGQRVTLRCSPRSGDLSVYWYQQSLDQGLQFLIQYYNGEERAKGNILERFSAQQFPDLHSELNLSSLELGDSALYFCASSVGDRVTYNEQFFGPGTRLTVL.

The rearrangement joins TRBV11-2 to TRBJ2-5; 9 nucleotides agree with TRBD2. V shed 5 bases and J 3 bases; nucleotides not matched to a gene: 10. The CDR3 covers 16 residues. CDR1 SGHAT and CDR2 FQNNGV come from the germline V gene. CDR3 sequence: CASSRWRGGFEETQYF. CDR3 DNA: TGTGCCAGCAGCCGTTGGCGGGGGGGTTTTGAAGAGACCCAGTACTTC. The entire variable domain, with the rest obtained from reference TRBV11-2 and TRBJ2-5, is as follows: EAGVAQSPRYKIIEKRQSVAFWCNPISGHATLYWYQQILGQGPKLLIQFQNNGVVDDSQLPKDRFSAERLKGVDSTLKIQPAKLEDSAVYLCASSRWRGGFEETQYFGPGTRLLVL.

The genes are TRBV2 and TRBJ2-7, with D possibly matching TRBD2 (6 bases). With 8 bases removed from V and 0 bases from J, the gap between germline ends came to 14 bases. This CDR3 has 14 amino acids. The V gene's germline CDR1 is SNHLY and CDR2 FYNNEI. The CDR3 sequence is CASWDFYSSYEQYF. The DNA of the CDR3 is TGTGCCAGCTGGGACTTCTACAGCTCCTACGAGCAGTACTTC.

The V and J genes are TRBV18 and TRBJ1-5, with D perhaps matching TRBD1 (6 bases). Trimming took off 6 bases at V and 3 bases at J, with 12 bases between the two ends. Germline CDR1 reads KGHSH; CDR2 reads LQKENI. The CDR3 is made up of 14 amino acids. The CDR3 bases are TGTGCCAGCTCCGAGGGGGTCGACAATCAGCCCCAGCATTTT. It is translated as CASSEGVDNQPQHF.

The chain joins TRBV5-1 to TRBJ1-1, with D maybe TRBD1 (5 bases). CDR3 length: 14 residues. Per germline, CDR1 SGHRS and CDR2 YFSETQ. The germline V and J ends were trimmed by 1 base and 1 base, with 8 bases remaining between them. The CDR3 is CASSLIGGNTEAFF. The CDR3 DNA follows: TGCGCCAGCAGCTTGATCGGGGGGAACACTGAAGCTTTCTTT. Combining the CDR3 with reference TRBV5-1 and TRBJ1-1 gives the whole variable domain KAGVTQTPRYLIKTRGQQVTLSCSPISGHRSVSWYQQTPGQGLQFLFEYFSETQRNKGNFPGRFSGRQFSNSRSEMNVSTLELGDSALYLCASSLIGGNTEAFFGQGTRLTVV.